These 2 T cell receptor beta chains were sequenced from one sample in a study of PD-1 blockade in classical Hodgkin lymphoma. Time point meaning: newly diagnosed, previously untreated cHL patient sample. Magnetic negative selection of thawed PBMCs was the method by which CD4+ T cells were purified. Libraries were prepared by immunoSEQ multiplex PCR; TCRdb keeps only in-frame clonotypes and omits some of them. Of more than 15,000 clones listed, about 90% are singletons. The sequenced sample consisted of CD4+ T cells from blood. Receptor source: a human donor with classical Hodgkin lymphoma.

The CDR3 here is CASSFPGATGYTF. CDR3 sequence (DNA): TGTGCCAGCAGCTTTCCGGGGGCCACTGGCTACACCTTC. The chain couples TRBV7-9 to TRBJ1-2; D is possibly TRBD1 (6 bases). Trimming stripped 3 bases from V and 7 bases from J, with 12 bases between. The CDR3 covers 13 residues. The germline V gene has CDR1 SEHNR and CDR2 FQNEAQ (reference sequence).

The chain is built from TRBV20-1 and TRBJ2-1; D is unresolved. Looked up from germline, CDR1 is DFQATT and CDR2 is SNEGSKA (reference sequence). V lost 6 bases to trimming and J lost 3 bases, with 3 bases between them. CDR3 size: 10 residues. The DNA for the CDR3 is TGCAGTGCCCTCTACAATGAGCAGTTCTTC. This sequence encodes CSALYNEQFF.